These T cell receptor beta chains were read from a single sample in a study of blood T cells in healthy people across ages. TCRdb redid the calling of the 5' RACE reads with MiXCR, one entry per CDR3 protein. The repertoire holds 800,000 or so distinct CDR3 sequences, with around a quarter as singletons. In addition, the sample was reused for a study of T cells of mothers and their children.

Sequencing was performed on blood. All receptors derive from a boy aged 5-17 years in good health. Both conserved end residues are trimmed from each CDR3.

j_gene,v_gene,CDR3aa
TRBJ1-1,TRBV20-1,SASDRGRMGTEAF
.,TRBV28,ASSLQTGTSGKQF
TRBJ2-1,TRBV27,ASSFDLAGSYNEQF
TRBJ2-2,TRBV7-8,ASSFSGLADTGELF
.,TRBV5-1,ASSPPGEVDEQY
TRBJ2-7,TRBV20-1,SAQSGGASYEQY
TRBJ1-3,TRBV29-1,SVTLLGGNTIY
.,TRBV6-2/TRBV6-3,ASSYLGLYGQY
TRBJ2-2,TRBV28,ASSSSVQGAIGELF
TRBJ2-7,TRBV14,ASRAFGRGGEQY
TRBJ2-1,TRBV6-2/TRBV6-3,ASSYSFAGGVLGEQF
TRBJ1-2,TRBV19,ASSPSGTGFYGYT
TRBJ2-1,TRBV28,ASSPPRSGGFYNEQF
TRBJ2-5,TRBV7-8,ASSYTLYQETQY
TRBJ2-6,TRBV7-8,ASSLSYSGANVLT
TRBJ2-5,TRBV7-2,ASSLAFGETQY
TRBJ1-2,TRBV7-2,ASSLGTFHYT
TRBJ1-1,TRBV27,ASSYRQGTVNTEAF
TRBJ2-2,TRBV10-3,AISSGLAGGSGGELF
TRBJ2-1,TRBV19,ASSRAGTGGEEQL
TRBJ1-5,TRBV4-3,ASSQETTGSSNQPQH
TRBJ2-2,TRBV5-1,ASYREPNTGELF
TRBJ2-2,TRBV6-5,ASADRGPPGELF
.,TRBV18,ASSPPSGADEQY
TRBJ1-1,TRBV19,ASSISALGGTEAF
TRBJ1-2,TRBV3-1,ASSQRDSENYGYT
TRBJ2-7,TRBV29-1,SVEDRQGLSYEQY
TRBJ2-5,TRBV6-2/TRBV6-3,ASWSAGWKETQY
TRBJ2-7,TRBV5-1,ASSLVGGGASLRPYEQY
TRBJ1-6,TRBV9,ASSAPGQGYSPLH
TRBJ1-3,TRBV12-3/TRBV12-4,ASSGQGYSGNTIY
TRBJ2-5,TRBV28,ASSGGRDRGPFETQY
TRBJ2-3,TRBV10-3,AISEGSGRAFTDTQY
TRBJ2-4,TRBV29-1,SVEIGKNIQY
TRBJ2-7,TRBV20-1,SANIGLRTAVEQY
TRBJ2-3,TRBV4-1,ASSQGDNTDTQY
TRBJ1-2,TRBV28,ASRDRVDYGYT
TRBJ2-5,TRBV20-1,SARGSSEKETQY
TRBJ2-1,TRBV29-1,SVDAGGGLSYNEQF
TRBJ2-1,TRBV5-1,ASSLGMAGSYNEQF
TRBJ2-5,TRBV15,ATSRDRRIKGTQY
TRBJ2-3,TRBV7-2,ASSLGAGGRTDTQY
.,TRBV7-8,ASSFNSGLFYEQY
TRBJ2-1,TRBV7-3,ASSSGAASGRSYNEQF
TRBJ2-7,TRBV7-2,ASKRRSGSGDEQY
TRBJ2-7,TRBV28,ASSTGGVIHEQY
.,TRBV10-3,AIKDDGDEQF
.,TRBV15,ATSRDRTSATSYEQY
TRBJ2-3,TRBV28,ASSGGTGPIDTQY
TRBJ2-1,TRBV7-6,ASSQRGAEQF
TRBJ2-7,TRBV29-1,SGKGGTGQSSYEQY
TRBJ2-7,TRBV5-1,ASSPSSLSGDSYEQY
TRBJ1-5,TRBV29-1,GARGDSNQPQH
TRBJ1-6,TRBV20-1,SARTRDRGYSPLH
TRBJ1-1,TRBV2,ASSLETGGNTEAF